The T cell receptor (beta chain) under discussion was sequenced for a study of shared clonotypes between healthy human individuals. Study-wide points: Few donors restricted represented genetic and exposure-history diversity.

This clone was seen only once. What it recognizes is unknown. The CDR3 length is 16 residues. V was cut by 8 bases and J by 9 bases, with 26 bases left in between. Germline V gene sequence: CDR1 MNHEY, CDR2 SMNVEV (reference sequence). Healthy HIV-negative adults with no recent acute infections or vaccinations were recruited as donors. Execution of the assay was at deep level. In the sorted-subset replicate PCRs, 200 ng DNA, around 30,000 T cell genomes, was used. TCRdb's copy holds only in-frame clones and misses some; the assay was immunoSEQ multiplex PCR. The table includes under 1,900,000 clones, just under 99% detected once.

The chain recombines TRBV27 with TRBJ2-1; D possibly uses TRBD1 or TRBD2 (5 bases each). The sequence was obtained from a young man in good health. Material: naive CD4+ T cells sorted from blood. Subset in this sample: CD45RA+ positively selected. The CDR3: CASSQKGQRARGEQFF. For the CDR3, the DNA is TGTGCCAGCTCCCAAAAGGGGCAGAGGGCAAGAGGTGAGCAGTTCTTC.